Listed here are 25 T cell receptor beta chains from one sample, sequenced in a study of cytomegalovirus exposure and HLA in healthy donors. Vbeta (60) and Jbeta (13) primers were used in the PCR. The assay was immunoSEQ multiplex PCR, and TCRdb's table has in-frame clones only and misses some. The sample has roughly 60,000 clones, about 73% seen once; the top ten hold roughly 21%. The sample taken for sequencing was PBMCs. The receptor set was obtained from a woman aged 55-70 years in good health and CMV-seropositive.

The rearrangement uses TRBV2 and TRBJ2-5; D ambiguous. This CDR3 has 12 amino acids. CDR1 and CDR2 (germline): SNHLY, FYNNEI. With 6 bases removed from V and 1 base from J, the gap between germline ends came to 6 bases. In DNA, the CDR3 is TGTGCCAGCAGGACTTTCCAAGAGACCCAGTACTTC. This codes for CASRTFQETQYF.

The CDR3, as DNA: TGCGCCAGCAGCCGGGGGGGTATCAATGAGCAGTTCTTC. Its translation: CASSRGGINEQFF. The chain is built from TRBV4-1 and TRBJ2-1; 7 bases map to TRBD2. The CDR3 is made up of 13 amino acids. Germline V gives CDR1 MGHRA, CDR2 YSYEKL. The trim removed 4 bases at V and 6 bases at J, leaving 3 bases unmatched.

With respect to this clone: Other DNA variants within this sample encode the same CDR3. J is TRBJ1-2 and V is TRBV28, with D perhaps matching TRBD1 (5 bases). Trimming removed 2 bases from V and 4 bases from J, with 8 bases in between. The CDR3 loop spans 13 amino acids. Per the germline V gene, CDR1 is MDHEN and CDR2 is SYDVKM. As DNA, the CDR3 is TGTGCCAGCAGTTTAGGTCAGGGCTATGGCTACACCTTC. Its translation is CASSLGQGYGYTF.

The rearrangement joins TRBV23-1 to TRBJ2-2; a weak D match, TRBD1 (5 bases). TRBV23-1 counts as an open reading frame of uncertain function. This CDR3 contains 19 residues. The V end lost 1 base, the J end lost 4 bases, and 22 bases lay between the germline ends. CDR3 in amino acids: CASSQWQGFFIVVTGELFF. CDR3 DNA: TGCGCCAGCAGTCAATGGCAGGGCTTCTTTATAGTTGTCACCGGGGAGCTGTTTTTT.

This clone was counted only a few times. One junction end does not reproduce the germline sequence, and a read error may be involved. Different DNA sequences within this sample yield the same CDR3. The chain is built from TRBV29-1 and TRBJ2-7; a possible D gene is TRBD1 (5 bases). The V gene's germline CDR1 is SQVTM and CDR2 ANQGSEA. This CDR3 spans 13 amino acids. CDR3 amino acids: CSVEEDTAYEQYF. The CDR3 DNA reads TGCAGTGTTGAAGAGGACACGGCCTACGAGCAGTACTTC.

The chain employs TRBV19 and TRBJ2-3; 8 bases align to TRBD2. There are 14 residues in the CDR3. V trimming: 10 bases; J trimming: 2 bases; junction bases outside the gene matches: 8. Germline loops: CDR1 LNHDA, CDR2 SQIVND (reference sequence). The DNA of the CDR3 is TGTGCCACATCGCTAGCGGGCTTCACAGATACGCAGTATTTT. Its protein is CATSLAGFTDTQYF. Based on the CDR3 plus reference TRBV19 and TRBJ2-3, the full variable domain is DGGITQSPKYLFRKEGQNVTLSCEQNLNHDAMYWYRQDPGQGLRLIYYSQIVNDFQKGDIAEGYSVSREKKESFPLTVTSAQKNPTAFYLCATSLAGFTDTQYFGPGTRLTVL.

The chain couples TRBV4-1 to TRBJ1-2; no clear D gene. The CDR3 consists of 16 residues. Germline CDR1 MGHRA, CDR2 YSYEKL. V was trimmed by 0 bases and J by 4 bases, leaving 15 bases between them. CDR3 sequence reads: CASSQELSRETYGYTF. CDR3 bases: TGCGCCAGCAGCCAAGAATTGAGTCGGGAGACCTATGGCTACACCTTC.

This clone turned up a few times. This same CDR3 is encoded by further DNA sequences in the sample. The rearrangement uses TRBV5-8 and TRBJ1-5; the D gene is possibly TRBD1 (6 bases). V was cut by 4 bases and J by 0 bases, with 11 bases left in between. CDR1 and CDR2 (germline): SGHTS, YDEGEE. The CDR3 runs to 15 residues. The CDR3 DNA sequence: TGTGCCAGCAGCATACAGGGTTATAGCAATCAGCCCCAGCATTTT. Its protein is CASSIQGYSNQPQHF. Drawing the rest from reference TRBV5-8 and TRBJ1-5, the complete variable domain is EAGVTQSPTHLIKTRGQQATLRCSPISGHTSVYWYQQALGLGLQFLLWYDEGEERNRGNFPPRFSGRQFPNYSSELNVNALELEDSALYLCASSIQGYSNQPQHFGDGTRLSIL.

The CDR3 reads CATSTGYNTEAFF. In nucleotides, the CDR3 is TGTGCCACGTCGACAGGGTACAACACTGAAGCTTTCTTT. J is TRBJ1-1 and V is TRBV19; TRBD1 agrees at 7 bases. The CDR3 runs to 13 residues. Germline CDR1 is LNHDA and CDR2 is SQIVND (reference sequence). V trimming: 10 bases; J trimming: 2 bases; junction bases outside the gene matches: 7.

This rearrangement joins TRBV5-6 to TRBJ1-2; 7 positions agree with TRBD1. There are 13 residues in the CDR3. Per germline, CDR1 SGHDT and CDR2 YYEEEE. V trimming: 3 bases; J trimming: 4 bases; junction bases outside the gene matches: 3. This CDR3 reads CASSSDRSYGYTF. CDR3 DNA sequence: TGTGCCAGCAGCTCGGACAGGTCCTATGGCTACACCTTC.

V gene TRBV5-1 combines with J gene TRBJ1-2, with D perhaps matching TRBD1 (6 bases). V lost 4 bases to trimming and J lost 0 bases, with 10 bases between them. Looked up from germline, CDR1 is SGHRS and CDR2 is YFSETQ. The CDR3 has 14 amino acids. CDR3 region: CASSRDISNYGYTF. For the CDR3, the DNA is TGCGCCAGCAGCCGGGACATCTCTAACTATGGCTACACCTTC. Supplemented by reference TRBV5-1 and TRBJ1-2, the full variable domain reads KAGVTQTPRYLIKTRGQQVTLSCSPISGHRSVSWYQQTPGQGLQFLFEYFSETQRNKGNFPGRFSGRQFSNSRSEMNVSTLELGDSALYLCASSRDISNYGYTFGSGTRLTVV.

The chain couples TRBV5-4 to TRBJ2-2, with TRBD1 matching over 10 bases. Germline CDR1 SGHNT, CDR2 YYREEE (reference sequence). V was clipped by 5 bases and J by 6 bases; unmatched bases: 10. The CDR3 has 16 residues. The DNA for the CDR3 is TGTGCCAGCAGACCACCGGGACAGGGGAGTTCCGGGGAGCTGTTTTTT. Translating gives CASRPPGQGSSGELFF.

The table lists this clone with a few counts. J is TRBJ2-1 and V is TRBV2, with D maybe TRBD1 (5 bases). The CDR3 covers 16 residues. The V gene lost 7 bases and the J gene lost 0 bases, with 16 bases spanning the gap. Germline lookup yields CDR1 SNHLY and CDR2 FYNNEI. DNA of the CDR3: TGTGCCAGCACCCGCAGGGCGATTAGCTCCTACAATGAGCAGTTCTTC. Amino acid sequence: CASTRRAISSYNEQFF.

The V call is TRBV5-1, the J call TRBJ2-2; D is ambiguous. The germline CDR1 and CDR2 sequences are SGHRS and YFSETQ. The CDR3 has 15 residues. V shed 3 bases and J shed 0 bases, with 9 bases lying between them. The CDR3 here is CASSSTVPNTGELFF. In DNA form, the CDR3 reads TGCGCCAGCAGCTCAACGGTCCCGAACACCGGGGAGCTGTTTTTT.

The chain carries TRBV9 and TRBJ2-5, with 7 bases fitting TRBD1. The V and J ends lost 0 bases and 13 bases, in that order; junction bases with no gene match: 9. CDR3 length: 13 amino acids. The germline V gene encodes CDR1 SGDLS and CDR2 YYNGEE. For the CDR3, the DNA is TGTGCCAGCAGCGTAGGGACAGGCGGAAGCGCGTACTTC. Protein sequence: CASSVGTGGSAYF.

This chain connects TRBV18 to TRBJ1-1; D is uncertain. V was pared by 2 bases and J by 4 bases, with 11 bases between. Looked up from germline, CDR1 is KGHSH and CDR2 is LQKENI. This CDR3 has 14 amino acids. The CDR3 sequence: CASSPNLGSTEAFF. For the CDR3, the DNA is TGTGCCAGCTCACCAAATTTGGGGAGCACTGAAGCTTTCTTT.

CDR3 residues: CAIAQGAGEKLFF. DNA of the CDR3: TGTGCCATCGCACAGGGGGCGGGGGAAAAACTGTTTTTT. The chain recombines TRBV27 with TRBJ1-4; 9 bases map to TRBD1. The CDR3 length is 13 residues. Unmatched junction bases numbered 8, after V lost 10 bases and J lost 8 bases. The germline V gene has CDR1 MNHEY and CDR2 SMNVEV (reference sequence).

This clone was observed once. The CDR3 bases are TGTGCCAGCAAGATAGCGGGGAGCTCCTACAATGAGCAGTTCTTC. Translating gives CASKIAGSSYNEQFF. This chain links TRBV27 with TRBJ2-1; TRBD2 agrees at 8 bases. CDR3 size: 15 residues. The V and J ends lost 7 bases and 0 bases, in that order; junction bases with no gene match: 5. Germline V lookup: CDR1 MNHEY, CDR2 SMNVEV (reference sequence).

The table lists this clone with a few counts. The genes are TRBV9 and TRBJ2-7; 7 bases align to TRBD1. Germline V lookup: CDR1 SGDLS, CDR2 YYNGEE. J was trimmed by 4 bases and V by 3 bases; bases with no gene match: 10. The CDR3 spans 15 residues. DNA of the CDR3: TGTGCCAGCAGCGAGGGGGTGGGACAGTTATACGAGCAGTACTTC. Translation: CASSEGVGQLYEQYF.

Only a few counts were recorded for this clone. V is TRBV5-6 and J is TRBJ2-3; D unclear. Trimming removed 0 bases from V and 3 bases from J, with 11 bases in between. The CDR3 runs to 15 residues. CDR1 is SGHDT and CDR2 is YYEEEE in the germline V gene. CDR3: CASSLALIRTDTQYF. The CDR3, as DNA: TGTGCCAGCAGCTTGGCACTAATTCGGACAGATACGCAGTATTTT. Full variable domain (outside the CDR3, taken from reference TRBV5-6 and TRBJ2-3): DAGVTQSPTHLIKTRGQQVTLRCSPKSGHDTVSWYQQALGQGPQFIFQYYEEEERQRGNFPDRFSGHQFPNYSSELNVNALLLGDSALYLCASSLALIRTDTQYFGPGTRLTVL.

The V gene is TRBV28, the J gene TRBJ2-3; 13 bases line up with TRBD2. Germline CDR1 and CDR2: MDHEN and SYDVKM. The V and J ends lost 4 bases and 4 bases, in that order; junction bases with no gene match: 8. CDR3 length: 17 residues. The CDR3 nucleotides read TGTGCCAGCAGTTACGGGACTAGCGGGGTTTTCGCAGATACGCAGTATTTT. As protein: CASSYGTSGVFADTQYF.

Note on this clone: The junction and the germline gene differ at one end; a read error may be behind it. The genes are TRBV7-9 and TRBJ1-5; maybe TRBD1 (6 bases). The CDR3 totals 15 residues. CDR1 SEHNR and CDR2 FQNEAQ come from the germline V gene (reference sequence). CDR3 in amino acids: CSSSSGGGSGQPQHF. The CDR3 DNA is TGTTCCAGCAGCTCGGGTGGGGGCTCCGGTCAGCCCCAGCATTTT.

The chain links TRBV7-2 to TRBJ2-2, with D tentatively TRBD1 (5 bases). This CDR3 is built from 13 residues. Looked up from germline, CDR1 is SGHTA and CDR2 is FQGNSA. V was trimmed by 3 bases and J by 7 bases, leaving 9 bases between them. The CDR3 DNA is TGTGCCAGCAGCTTCAGGGTACTCGGGGAGCTGTTTTTT. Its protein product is CASSFRVLGELFF.

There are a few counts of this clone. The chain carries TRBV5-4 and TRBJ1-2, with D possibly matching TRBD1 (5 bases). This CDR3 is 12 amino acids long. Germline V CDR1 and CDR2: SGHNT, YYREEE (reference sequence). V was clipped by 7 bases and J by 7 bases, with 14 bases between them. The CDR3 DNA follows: TGTGCCAGCCGCACGGGGGTCTCTGGCTACACCTTC. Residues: CASRTGVSGYTF.

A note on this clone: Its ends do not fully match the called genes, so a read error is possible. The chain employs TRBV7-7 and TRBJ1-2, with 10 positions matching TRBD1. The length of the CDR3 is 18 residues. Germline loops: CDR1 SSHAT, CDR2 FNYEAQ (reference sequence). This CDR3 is CASRHTDRGTSKDYGYTF. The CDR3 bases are TGTGCTAGCAGGCATACGGACAGGGGGACATCGAAGGACTATGGCTACACCTTC. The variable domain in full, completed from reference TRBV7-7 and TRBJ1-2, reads GAGVSQSPRYKVTKRGQDVTLRCDPISSHATLYWYQQALGQGPEFLTYFNYEAQPDKSGLPSDRFSAERPEGSISTLTIQRTEQRDSAMYRCASRHTDRGTSKDYGYTFGSGTRLTVV.